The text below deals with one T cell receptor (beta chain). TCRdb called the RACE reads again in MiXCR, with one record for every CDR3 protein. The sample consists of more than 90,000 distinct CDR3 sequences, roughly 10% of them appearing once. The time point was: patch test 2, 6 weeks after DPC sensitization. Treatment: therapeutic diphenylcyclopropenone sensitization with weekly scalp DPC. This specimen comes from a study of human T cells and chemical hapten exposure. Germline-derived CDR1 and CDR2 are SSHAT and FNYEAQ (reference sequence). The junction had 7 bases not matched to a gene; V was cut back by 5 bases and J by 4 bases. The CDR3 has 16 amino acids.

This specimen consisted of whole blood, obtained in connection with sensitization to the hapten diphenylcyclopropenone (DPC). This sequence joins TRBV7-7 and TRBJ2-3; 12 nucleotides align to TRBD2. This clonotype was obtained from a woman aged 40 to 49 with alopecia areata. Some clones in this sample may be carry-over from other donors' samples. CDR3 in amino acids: CASSPASGRAADTQYF. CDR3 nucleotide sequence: TGTGCCAGCAGCCCTGCTAGCGGGAGGGCCGCAGATACGCAGTATTTT.